This entry is about one T cell receptor (beta chain). Its antigen is currently unknown. This specimen belongs to a study of CD8 T cells in ankylosing spondylitis. TCRdb re-derived calls from the 5' RACE reads in MiXCR, one entry per CDR3 protein. The sample lists fewer than 35,000 distinct CDR3 sequences; approximately 14% were seen once. The germline gives CDR1 LGHNA, CDR2 YSLEER. V gave up 0 bases and J gave up 4 bases, with 15 bases separating them. The CDR3 has 17 amino acids. General study results and limits: With a CD8+ phenotype, disease-linked clones were relatively rare in peripheral blood.

The TCR comes from a male donor with ankylosing spondylitis or in good health (not recorded which). Sequencing was performed on blood. The J gene is TRBJ2-2, the V gene TRBV4-3, with D perhaps matching TRBD2 (7 bases). The chain's CDR3 is CASSQDWGGLTTGELFF. The CDR3, as DNA: TGCGCCAGCAGCCAAGATTGGGGGGGCTTAACCACCGGGGAGCTGTTTTTT.